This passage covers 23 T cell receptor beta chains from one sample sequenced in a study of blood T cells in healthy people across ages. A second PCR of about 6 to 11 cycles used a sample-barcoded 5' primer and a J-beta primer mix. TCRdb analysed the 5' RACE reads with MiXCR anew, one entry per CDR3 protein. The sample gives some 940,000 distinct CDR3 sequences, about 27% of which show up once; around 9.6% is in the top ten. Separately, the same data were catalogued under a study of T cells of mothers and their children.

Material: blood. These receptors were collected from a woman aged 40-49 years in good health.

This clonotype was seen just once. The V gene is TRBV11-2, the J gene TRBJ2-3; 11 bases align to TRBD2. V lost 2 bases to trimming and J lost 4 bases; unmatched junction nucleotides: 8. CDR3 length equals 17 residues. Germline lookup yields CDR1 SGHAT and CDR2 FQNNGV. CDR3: CASSLLSSGGRSDTQYF. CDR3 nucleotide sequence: TGTGCCAGCAGCTTACTCTCTAGCGGGGGGAGATCAGATACGCAGTATTTT.

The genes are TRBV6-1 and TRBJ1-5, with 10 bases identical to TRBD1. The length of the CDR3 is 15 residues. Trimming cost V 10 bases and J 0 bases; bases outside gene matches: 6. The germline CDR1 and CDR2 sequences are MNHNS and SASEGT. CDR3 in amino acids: CATGTGVDSNQPQHF. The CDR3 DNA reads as TGTGCCACCGGGACAGGGGTAGATAGCAATCAGCCCCAGCATTTT.

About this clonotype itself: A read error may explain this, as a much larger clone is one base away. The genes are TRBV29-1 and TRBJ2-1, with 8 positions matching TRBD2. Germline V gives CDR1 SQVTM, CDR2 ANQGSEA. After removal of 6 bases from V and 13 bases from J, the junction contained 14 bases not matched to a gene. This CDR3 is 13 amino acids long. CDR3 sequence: CSVGGTRVKTQFF. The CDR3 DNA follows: TGCAGCGTCGGGGGGACTAGGGTGAAGACCCAGTTCTTC.

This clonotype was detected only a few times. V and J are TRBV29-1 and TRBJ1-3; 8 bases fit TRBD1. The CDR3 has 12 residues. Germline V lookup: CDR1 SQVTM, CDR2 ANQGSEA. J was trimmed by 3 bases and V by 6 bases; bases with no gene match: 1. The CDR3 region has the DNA TGCAGCGTGGGGACAGGTGGAAACACCATATATTTT. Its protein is CSVGTGGNTIYF.

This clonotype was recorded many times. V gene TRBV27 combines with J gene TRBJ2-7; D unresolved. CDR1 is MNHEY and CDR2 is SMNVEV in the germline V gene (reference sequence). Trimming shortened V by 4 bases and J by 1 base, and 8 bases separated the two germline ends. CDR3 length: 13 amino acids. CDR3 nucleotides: TGTGCCAGCAGTTCCTCCCTATCCTACGAGCAGTACTTC. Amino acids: CASSSSLSYEQYF.

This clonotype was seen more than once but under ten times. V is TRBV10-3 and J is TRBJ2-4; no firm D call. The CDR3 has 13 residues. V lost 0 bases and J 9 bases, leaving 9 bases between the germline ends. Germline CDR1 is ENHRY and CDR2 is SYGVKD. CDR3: CAISESDRTIQYF. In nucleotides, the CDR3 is TGTGCCATCAGTGAGTCAGATAGAACCATTCAGTACTTC.

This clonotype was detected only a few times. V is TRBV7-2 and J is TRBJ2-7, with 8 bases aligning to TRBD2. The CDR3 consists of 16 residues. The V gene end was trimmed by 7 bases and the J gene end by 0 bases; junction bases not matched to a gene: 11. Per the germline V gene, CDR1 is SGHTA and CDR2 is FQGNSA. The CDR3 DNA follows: TGTGCCAGCACCCTAGTTGGGACTAGATCCTCCTACGAGCAGTACTTC. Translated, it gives CASTLVGTRSSYEQYF.

This CDR3 is CASSLAGQGWHGYTF. The DNA for the CDR3 is TGTGCCAGCAGTTTAGCGGGACAGGGATGGCATGGCTACACCTTC. The chain couples TRBV12-3 or TRBV12-4 to TRBJ1-2; 9 positions agree with TRBD1. The J segment lost 6 bases and the V segment lost 0 bases, leaving 5 bases of the junction unmatched. The CDR3 is made up of 15 amino acids.

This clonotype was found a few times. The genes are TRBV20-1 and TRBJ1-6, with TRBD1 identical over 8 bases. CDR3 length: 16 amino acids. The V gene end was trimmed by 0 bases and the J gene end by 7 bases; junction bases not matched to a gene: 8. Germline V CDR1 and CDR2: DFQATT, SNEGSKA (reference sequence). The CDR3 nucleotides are TGCAGTGCTAGAGATCTCCTAGGACAGGGAAATTCACCCCTCCACTTT. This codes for CSARDLLGQGNSPLHF.

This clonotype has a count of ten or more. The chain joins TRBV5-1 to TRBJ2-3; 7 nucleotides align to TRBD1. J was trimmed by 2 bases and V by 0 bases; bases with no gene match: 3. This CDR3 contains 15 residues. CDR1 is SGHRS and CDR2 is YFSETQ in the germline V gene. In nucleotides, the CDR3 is TGCGCCAGCAGCTTGGGACAGGGTATCACAGATACGCAGTATTTT. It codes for CASSLGQGITDTQYF.

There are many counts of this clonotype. As DNA, the CDR3 is TGTGCCAGCAGCTTATTGGGACAGGGTCAAGAGACCCAGTACTTC. This sequence encodes CASSLLGQGQETQYF. The rearrangement links TRBV7-9 to TRBJ2-5; 9 bases map to TRBD1. V shed 2 bases, J shed 2 bases, and the junction held 3 bases outside the gene matches. The CDR3 length is 15 residues. Germline lookup yields CDR1 SEHNR and CDR2 FQNEAQ (reference sequence). The full variable domain, completed using reference TRBV7-9 and TRBJ2-5, is DTGVSQNPRHKITKRGQNVTFRCDPISEHNRLYWYRQTLGQGPEFLTYFQNEAQLEKSRLLSDRFSAERPKGSFSTLEIQRTEQGDSAMYLCASSLLGQGQETQYFGPGTRLLVL.

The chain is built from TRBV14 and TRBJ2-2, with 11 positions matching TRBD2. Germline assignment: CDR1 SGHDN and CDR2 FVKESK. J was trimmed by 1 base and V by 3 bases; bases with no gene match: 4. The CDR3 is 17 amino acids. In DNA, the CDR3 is TGTGCCAGCAGCCACCCCGGACTAGCGGGGAACACCGGGGAGCTGTTTTTT. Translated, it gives CASSHPGLAGNTGELFF.

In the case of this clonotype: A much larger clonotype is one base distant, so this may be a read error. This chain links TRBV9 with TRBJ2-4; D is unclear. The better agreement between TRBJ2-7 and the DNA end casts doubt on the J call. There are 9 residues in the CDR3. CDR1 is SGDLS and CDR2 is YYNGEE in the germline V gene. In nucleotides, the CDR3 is TGTGCCAGCAAGGACGAGCAGTACGTC. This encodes CASKDEQYV.

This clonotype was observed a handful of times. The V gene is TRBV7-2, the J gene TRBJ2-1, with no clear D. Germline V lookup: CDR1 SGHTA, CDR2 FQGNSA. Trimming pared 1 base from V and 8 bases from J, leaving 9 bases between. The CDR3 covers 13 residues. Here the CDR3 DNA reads TGTGCCAGCAGCTTAGAGTACGGCGATGAGCAGTTCTTC. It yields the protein CASSLEYGDEQFF.

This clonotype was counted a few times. The CDR3 sequence is CASSEGSGGDYGYTF. The CDR3 DNA is TGTGCCAGCAGTGAGGGATCAGGGGGGGACTATGGCTACACCTTC. The chain carries TRBV2 and TRBJ1-2; 7 positions match TRBD1. Germline V gene lookup returns CDR1 SNHLY and CDR2 FYNNEI. V dropped 3 bases and J dropped 3; count of bases not matched to a gene: 7. This CDR3 region has 15 residues.

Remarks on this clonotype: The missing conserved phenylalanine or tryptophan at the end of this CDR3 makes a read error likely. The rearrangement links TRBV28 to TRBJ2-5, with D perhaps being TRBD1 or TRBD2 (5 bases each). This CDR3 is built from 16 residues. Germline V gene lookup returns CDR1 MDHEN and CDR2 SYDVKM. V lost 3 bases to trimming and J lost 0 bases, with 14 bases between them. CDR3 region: CASSLGETPNQETQYY. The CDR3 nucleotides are TGTGCCAGCAGTTTGGGGGAGACCCCCAACCAAGAGACCCAGTACTAC.

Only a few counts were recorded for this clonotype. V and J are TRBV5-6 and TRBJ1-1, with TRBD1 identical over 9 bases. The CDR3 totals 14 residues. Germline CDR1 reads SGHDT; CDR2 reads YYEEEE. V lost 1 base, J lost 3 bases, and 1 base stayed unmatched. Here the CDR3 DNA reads TGTGCCAGCAGCTTGAGGGACAGGGACACTGAAGCTTTCTTT. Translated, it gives CASSLRDRDTEAFF.

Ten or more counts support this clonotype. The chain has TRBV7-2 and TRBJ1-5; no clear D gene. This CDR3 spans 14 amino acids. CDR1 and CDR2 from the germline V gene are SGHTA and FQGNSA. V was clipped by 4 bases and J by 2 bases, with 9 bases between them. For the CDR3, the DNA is TGTGCCAGCAGCTCCGGCCTGGGCAATCAGCCCCAGCATTTT. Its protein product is CASSSGLGNQPQHF.

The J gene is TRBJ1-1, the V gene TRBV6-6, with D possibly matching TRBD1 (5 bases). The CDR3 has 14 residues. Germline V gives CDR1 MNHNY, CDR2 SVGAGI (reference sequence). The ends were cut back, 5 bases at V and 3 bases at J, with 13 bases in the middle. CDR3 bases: TGTGCCAGCAGTCGGGGAGGGACTTACACTGAAGCTTTCTTT. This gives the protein CASSRGGTYTEAFF.

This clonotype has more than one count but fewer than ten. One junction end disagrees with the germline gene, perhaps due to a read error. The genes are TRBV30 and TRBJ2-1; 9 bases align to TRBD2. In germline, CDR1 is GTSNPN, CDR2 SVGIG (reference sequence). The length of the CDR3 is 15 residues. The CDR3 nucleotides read TGTGCCCGGAGTGAGGAAAGCGGGGGGTCCCATGAGCAGTTCTTC. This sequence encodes CARSEESGGSHEQFF. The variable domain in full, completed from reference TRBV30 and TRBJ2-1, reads SQTIHQWPATLVQPVGSPLSLECTVEGTSNPNLYWYRQAAGRGLQLLFYSVGIGQISSEVPQNLSASRPQDRQFILSSKKLLLSDSGFYLCARSEESGGSHEQFFGPGTRLTVL.

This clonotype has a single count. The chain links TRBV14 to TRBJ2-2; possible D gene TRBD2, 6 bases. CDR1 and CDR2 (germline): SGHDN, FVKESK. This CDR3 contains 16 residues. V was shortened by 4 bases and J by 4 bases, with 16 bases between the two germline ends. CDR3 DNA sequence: TGTGCCAGCAGCCGGATAGGGTCCGGGAGCACCGGGGAGCTGTTTTTT. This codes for CASSRIGSGSTGELFF. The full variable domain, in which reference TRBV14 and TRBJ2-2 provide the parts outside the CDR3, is EAGVTQFPSHSVIEKGQTVTLRCDPISGHDNLYWYRRVMGKEIKFLLHFVKESKQDESGMPNNRFLAERTGGTYSTLKVQPAELEDSGVYFCASSRIGSGSTGELFFGEGSRLTVL.

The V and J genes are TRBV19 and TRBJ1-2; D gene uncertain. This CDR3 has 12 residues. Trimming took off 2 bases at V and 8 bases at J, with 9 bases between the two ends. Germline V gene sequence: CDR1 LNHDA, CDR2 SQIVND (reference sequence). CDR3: CASSISPGGYTF. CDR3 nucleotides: TGTGCCAGTAGTATAAGCCCTGGCGGCTACACCTTC.

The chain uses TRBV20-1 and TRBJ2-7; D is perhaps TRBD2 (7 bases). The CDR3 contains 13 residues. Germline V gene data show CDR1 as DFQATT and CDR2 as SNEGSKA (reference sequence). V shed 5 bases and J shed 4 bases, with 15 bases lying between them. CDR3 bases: TGCAGTGCTGACGGGCGGGGGACATACGAGCAGTACTTC. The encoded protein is CSADGRGTYEQYF.